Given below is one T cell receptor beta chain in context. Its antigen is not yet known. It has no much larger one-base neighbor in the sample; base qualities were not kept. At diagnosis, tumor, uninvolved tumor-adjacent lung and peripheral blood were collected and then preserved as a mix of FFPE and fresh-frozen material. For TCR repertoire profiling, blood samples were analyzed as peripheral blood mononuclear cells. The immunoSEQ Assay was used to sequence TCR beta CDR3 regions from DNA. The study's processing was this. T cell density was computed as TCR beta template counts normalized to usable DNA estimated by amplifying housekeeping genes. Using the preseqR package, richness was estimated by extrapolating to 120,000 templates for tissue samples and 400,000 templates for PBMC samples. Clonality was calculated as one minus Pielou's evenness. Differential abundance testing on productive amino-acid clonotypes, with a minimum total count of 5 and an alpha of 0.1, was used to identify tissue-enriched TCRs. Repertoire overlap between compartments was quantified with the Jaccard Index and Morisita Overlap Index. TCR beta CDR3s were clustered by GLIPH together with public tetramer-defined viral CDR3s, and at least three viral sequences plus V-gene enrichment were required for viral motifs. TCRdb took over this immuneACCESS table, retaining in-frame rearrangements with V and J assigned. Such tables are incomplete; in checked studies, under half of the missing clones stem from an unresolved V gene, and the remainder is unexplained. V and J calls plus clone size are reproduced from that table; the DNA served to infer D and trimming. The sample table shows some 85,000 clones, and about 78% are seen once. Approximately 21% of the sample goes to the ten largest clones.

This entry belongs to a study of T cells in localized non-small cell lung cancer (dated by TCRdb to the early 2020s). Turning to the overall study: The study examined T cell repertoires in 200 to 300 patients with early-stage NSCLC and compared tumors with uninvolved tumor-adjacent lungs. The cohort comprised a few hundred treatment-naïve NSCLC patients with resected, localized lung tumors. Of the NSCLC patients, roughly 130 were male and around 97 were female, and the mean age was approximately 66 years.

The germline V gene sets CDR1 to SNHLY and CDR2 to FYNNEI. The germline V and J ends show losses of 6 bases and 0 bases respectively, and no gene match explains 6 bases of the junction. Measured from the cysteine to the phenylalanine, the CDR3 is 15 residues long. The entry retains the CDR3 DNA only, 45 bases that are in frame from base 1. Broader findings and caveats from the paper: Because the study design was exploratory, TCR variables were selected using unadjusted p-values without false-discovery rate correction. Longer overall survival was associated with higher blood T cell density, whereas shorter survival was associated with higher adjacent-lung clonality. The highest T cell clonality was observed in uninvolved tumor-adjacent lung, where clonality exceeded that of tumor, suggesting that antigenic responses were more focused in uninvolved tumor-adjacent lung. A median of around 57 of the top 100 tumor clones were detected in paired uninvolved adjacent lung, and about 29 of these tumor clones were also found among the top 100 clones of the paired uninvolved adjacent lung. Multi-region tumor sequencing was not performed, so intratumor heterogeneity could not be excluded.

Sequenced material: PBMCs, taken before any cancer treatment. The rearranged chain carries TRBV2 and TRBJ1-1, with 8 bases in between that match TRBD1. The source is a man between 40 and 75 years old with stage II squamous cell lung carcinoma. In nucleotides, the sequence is TGTGCCAGCAGAAGGACAGGGAACTTGAACACTGAAGCTTTCTTT. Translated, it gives CASRRTGNLNTEAFF.